The 21 T cell receptor beta chains reported below all come from one sample, sequenced in a study of Ad26.COV2.S vaccination and SARS-CoV-2 variants. The data were produced by immunoSEQ multiplex PCR, yet TCRdb's version contains in-frame clones alone and is incomplete. The sample shows 350,000 to 500,000 clones, 85% to 90% of them seen only once. Specified treatment: around 19 received Ad26.COV2.S at low or high dose, single or two shots; about 5 received placebo; per-sample allocation not given. The samples date from day 63 after the first vaccine or placebo injection. Sequences were derived from peripheral blood, sampled in a trial of Ad26.COV2.S vaccine versus placebo. The receptors come from a person aged 18-65 years who received the Ad26.COV2.S COVID-19 vaccine or a placebo.

The chain employs TRBV5-1 and TRBJ1-2; perhaps TRBD1 as D (5 bases). Per the germline V gene, CDR1 is SGHRS and CDR2 is YFSETQ. V was trimmed by 1 base and J by 7 bases, leaving 17 bases between them. The CDR3 spans 15 residues. The CDR3 sequence is CASSLNAGTGLGYTF. The CDR3, as DNA: TGCGCCAGCAGCTTGAATGCCGGGACGGGGCTTGGCTACACCTTC.

The chain recombines TRBV30 with TRBJ2-2; no reliable D call. The CDR3 length is 13 residues. The ends were cut back, 3 bases at V and 4 bases at J, with 9 bases in the middle. Germline V CDR1 and CDR2: GTSNPN, SVGIG (reference sequence). The CDR3 here is CAWSPAVTGELFF. CDR3 nucleotide sequence: TGTGCCTGGAGCCCGGCGGTCACCGGGGAGCTGTTTTTT.

The rearrangement links TRBV7-8 to TRBJ2-5; 9 bases map to TRBD2. The V segment lost 4 bases and the J segment 3 bases; nucleotides outside the gene matches: 9. CDR3 length equals 16 residues. Looked up from germline, CDR1 is SGHVS and CDR2 is FQNEAQ. The CDR3, as DNA: TGTGCCAGCAGCTCCTACGGGCGGGGGGGGAAAGAGACCCAGTACTTC. Translation: CASSSYGRGGKETQYF. Full variable domain (rest looked up from reference TRBV7-8 and TRBJ2-5): GAGVSQSPRYKVAKRGQDVALRCDPISGHVSLFWYQQALGQGPEFLTYFQNEAQLDKSGLPSDRFFAERPEGSVSTLKIQRTQQEDSAVYLCASSSYGRGGKETQYFGPGTRLLVL.

The rearrangement uses TRBV3-1 (or the pseudogene TRBV3-2) and TRBJ2-5; 8 bases fit TRBD2. Germline V CDR1 and CDR2: LGHDT, YNNKEL (reference sequence). The CDR3 length is 14 residues. With V trimmed by 4 bases and J by 6 bases, 7 bases remained unmatched. CDR3: CASSRGSGEKTQYF. The CDR3 DNA sequence: TGTGCCAGCAGCCGCGGTAGCGGGGAGAAGACCCAGTACTTC.

The sample holds many counts of this clone. This chain links TRBV27 with TRBJ1-5, with TRBD1 matching 8 bases. This CDR3 is built from 14 residues. Germline V CDR1 and CDR2: MNHEY, SMNVEV (reference sequence). J was trimmed by 6 bases and V by 2 bases; bases with no gene match: 3. CDR3 bases: TGTGCCAGCAGTTTAGGACAGGGAGGTCAGCCCCAGCATTTT. Amino acid sequence: CASSLGQGGQPQHF.

The chain links TRBV5-1 to TRBJ2-4; TRBD2 is a possible D gene (6 bases). The CDR3 is 16 amino acids. Germline-derived CDR1 and CDR2 are SGHRS and YFSETQ. Trimming removed 1 base at V and 1 base at J, with 12 bases between. The CDR3 region has the DNA TGCGCCAGCAGCTTGATGGGGGACTCGGCCAAAAACATTCAGTACTTC. Translating gives CASSLMGDSAKNIQYF. The entire variable domain, with the rest obtained from reference TRBV5-1 and TRBJ2-4, is as follows: KAGVTQTPRYLIKTRGQQVTLSCSPISGHRSVSWYQQTPGQGLQFLFEYFSETQRNKGNFPGRFSGRQFSNSRSEMNVSTLELGDSALYLCASSLMGDSAKNIQYFGAGTRLSVL.

This clone was observed a handful of times. The rearrangement uses TRBV18 and TRBJ2-3; no definite D call. CDR1 KGHSH and CDR2 LQKENI come from the germline V gene. V lost 0 bases and J 4 bases, leaving 11 bases between the germline ends. The CDR3 covers 15 residues. CDR3 nucleotides: TGTGCCAGCTCACCACCAGGGCCGGAGCCAGATACGCAGTATTTT. Amino acids: CASSPPGPEPDTQYF.

The V gene is TRBV14, the J gene TRBJ2-2, with 8 bases aligning to TRBD1. This CDR3 spans 16 amino acids. After removal of 1 base from V and 4 bases from J, the junction contained 5 bases not matched to a gene. The V gene's germline CDR1 is SGHDN and CDR2 FVKESK. The CDR3 here is CASSQARQGFTGELFF. The CDR3 nucleotides are TGTGCCAGCAGCCAAGCCCGACAGGGGTTCACCGGGGAGCTGTTTTTT.

The chain is built from TRBV7-6 and TRBJ1-1; no firm D call. The CDR3 consists of 17 residues. The V and J ends lost 1 base and 1 base respectively, with 16 bases between them. Germline CDR1 SGHVS, CDR2 FNYEAQ. The CDR3 sequence is CASSLDELGSGNTEAFF. The CDR3 nucleotides are TGTGCCAGCAGCTTAGACGAGTTAGGCAGCGGGAACACTGAAGCTTTCTTT.

This chain joins TRBV2 and TRBJ2-7; 14 nucleotides agree with TRBD2. The ends lost 5 bases at V and 4 bases at J; junction bases unmatched: 4. The V gene's germline CDR1 is SNHLY and CDR2 FYNNEI. CDR3 size: 15 residues. The CDR3 here is CASSPRLAGGYEQYF. CDR3 coding DNA: TGTGCCAGCAGTCCTCGACTAGCGGGGGGGTACGAGCAGTACTTC.

The rearrangement links TRBV9 to TRBJ1-6; 7 nucleotides match TRBD1. The V and J ends lost 3 bases and 1 base, in that order; junction bases with no gene match: 7. The germline V gene has CDR1 SGDLS and CDR2 YYNGEE. The CDR3 sequence is 17 residues long. In DNA, the CDR3 is TGTGCCAGCAGCGCCACCTCGGGACAGTCCTATAATTCACCCCTCCACTTT. As protein: CASSATSGQSYNSPLHF.

V gene TRBV6-2 or TRBV6-3 combines with J gene TRBJ2-3, with D possibly matching TRBD2 (6 bases). This CDR3 has 16 amino acids. V was pared by 2 bases and J by 0 bases, with 12 bases between. Germline CDR1 is MNHEY and CDR2 is SVGEGT. The CDR3 DNA is TGTGCCAGCAGTTACGACCGGCGGGAAAGCACAGATACGCAGTATTTT. This codes for CASSYDRRESTDTQYF.

The chain carries TRBV6-5 and TRBJ1-2; D is ambiguous. Looked up from germline, CDR1 is MNHEY and CDR2 is SVGAGI. V lost 0 bases, J lost 4 bases, and 12 bases lay in between. The CDR3 totals 15 residues. CDR3 nucleotides: TGTGCCAGCAGTTACTCTCGCGGTGGTATCTATGGCTACACCTTC. It encodes CASSYSRGGIYGYTF.

V usage is TRBV29-1 and J usage is TRBJ1-3; TRBD1 is a possible D gene (5 bases). Trimming pared 3 bases from V and 0 bases from J, leaving 9 bases between. The V gene's germline CDR1 is SQVTM and CDR2 ANQGSEA. CDR3 length: 14 residues. CDR3 sequence reads: CSVERGLSGNTIYF. CDR3 nucleotides: TGCAGCGTTGAGAGGGGACTCTCTGGAAACACCATATATTTT.

The chain has TRBV7-9 and TRBJ2-1, with TRBD2 matching over 7 bases. V lost 5 bases and J lost 4; bases outside the gene matches: 8. Per the germline V gene, CDR1 is SEHNR and CDR2 is FQNEAQ (reference sequence). This CDR3 has 15 amino acids. CDR3 in DNA: TGTGCCAGCAGCCCATCCGGGGGGTGGTACAATGAGCAGTTCTTC. It yields the protein CASSPSGGWYNEQFF.

The chain links TRBV9 to TRBJ2-5; 7 nucleotides align to TRBD1. With 0 bases clipped from V and 0 bases from J, the junction kept 11 bases outside the gene matches. The germline gives CDR1 SGDLS, CDR2 YYNGEE. There are 18 residues in the CDR3. CDR3 loop: CASSVGIGGQKYQETQYF. The CDR3 DNA sequence: TGTGCCAGCAGCGTAGGGATTGGGGGACAGAAGTACCAAGAGACCCAGTACTTC. Drawing the rest from reference TRBV9 and TRBJ2-5, the complete variable domain is DSGVTQTPKHLITATGQRVTLRCSPRSGDLSVYWYQQSLDQGLQFLIQYYNGEERAKGNILERFSAQQFPDLHSELNLSSLELGDSALYFCASSVGIGGQKYQETQYFGPGTRLLVL.

This clone was seen a single time. V and J are TRBV7-9 and TRBJ2-7, with D possibly called TRBD1 or TRBD2 (5 bases each). The length of the CDR3 is 15 residues. Germline loops: CDR1 SEHNR, CDR2 FQNEAQ (reference sequence). Trimming took 7 bases from V and 2 from J, leaving 18 bases between them. The CDR3 loop is CASTPGAGTPYEQYF. CDR3 DNA sequence: TGTGCCAGCACCCCCGGGGCAGGTACACCCTACGAGCAGTACTTC.

As to this clone: At the DNA level, this CDR3 is encoded by other sequences in the same sample as well. V is TRBV28 and J is TRBJ2-5; D may be TRBD1 (6 bases). This CDR3 contains 14 residues. CDR1 and CDR2 from the germline V gene are MDHEN and SYDVKM. Trimming stripped 2 bases from V and 5 bases from J, with 12 bases between. CDR3 bases: TGTGCCAGCAGTTTAGTGGGGGCCGGGGAGACCCAGTACTTC. Amino acid sequence: CASSLVGAGETQYF.

The rearrangement links TRBV29-1 to TRBJ1-1, with D maybe TRBD1 (6 bases). Trimming stripped 6 bases from V and 5 bases from J, with 16 bases between. Germline-derived CDR1 and CDR2 are SQVTM and ANQGSEA. The CDR3 has 13 residues. The CDR3 loop is CSVPRGGWTEAFF. In DNA, the CDR3 is TGCAGCGTCCCCAGAGGGGGGTGGACTGAAGCTTTCTTT. Variable domain in full (rest from reference TRBV29-1 and TRBJ1-1): SAVISQKPSRDICQRGTSLTIQCQVDSQVTMMFWYRQQPGQSLTLIATANQGSEATYESGFVIDKFPISRPNLTFSTLTVSNMSPEDSSIYLCSVPRGGWTEAFFGQGTRLTVV.

The chain carries TRBV7-3 and TRBJ1-3, with D possibly being TRBD1 (5 bases). V shed 5 bases and J shed 4 bases, with 15 bases lying between them. This CDR3 has 15 residues. Germline lookup yields CDR1 SGHTA and CDR2 FQGTGA. The DNA for the CDR3 is TGTGCCAGCAGCCCCCAGAGGGGAAGGGGAAACACCATATATTTT. Its translation is CASSPQRGRGNTIYF.

V and J are TRBV19 and TRBJ2-4, with D perhaps matching TRBD1 (6 bases). The CDR3 runs to 14 residues. Germline CDR1 is LNHDA and CDR2 is SQIVND (reference sequence). Trimming removed 3 bases from V and 6 bases from J, with 12 bases in between. The CDR3 loop is CASSIRTALNIQYF. The CDR3 bases are TGTGCCAGTAGTATCCGGACAGCCCTAAACATTCAGTACTTC.